What follows is one T cell receptor beta chain and its context. Its antigen is unidentified. Each CDR3 protein gets one entry after TCRdb re-called the 5' RACE reads with MiXCR. The table includes roughly 1,600 distinct CDR3 sequences, more than 15% detected once. The junction had 1 base not matched to a gene; V was cut back by 1 base and J by 4 bases. In germline, CDR1 is DFQATT, CDR2 SNEGSKA (reference sequence). This CDR3 is 14 amino acids long. Sample time point: sample taken at primary tumor resection. Around 70 TRACERx patients with early, untreated non-small cell lung cancer donated samples. The authors sequenced whole RNA from tumor, nontumor lung or frozen PBMC without sorting. The data derive from a study of spatial heterogeneity in lung cancer. The wider study: Tumor-region TCR transcript counts correlated strongly with a T cell module score from matched bulk RNA-seq. Study findings and constraints: Expanded intratumoral alpha and beta TCR counts tracked tumor mutation counts.

The source was lung tumor tissue, collected at surgery. This TCR came from a female donor with early-stage non-small cell lung cancer. V usage is TRBV20-1 and J usage is TRBJ2-5; 12 bases match TRBD2. CDR3 protein: CSARASGGAETQYF. In nucleotides, the CDR3 is TGCAGTGCTAGAGCTAGCGGGGGGGCAGAGACCCAGTACTTC.